Sequencing of this T cell receptor beta chain was carried out in a study of shared T cell receptors in the human thymus. Some clones are missing from TCRdb's copy, which holds only in-frame ones; the method was immunoSEQ multiplex PCR. The sample contains 550,000 to 800,000 clones, roughly 85% of which appear only once. J was trimmed by 10 bases and V by 2 bases; bases with no gene match: 2. Germline lookup yields CDR1 DFQATT and CDR2 SNEGSKA (reference sequence). The CDR3 totals 11 residues. This same sample was also part of a study on human thymus T cells. That paper states: Donation was from healthy Finnish infants who were having corrective surgery that addressed congenital heart defects. Thymic tissue was derived from resections collected during corrective heart surgery. Biased V and J segment usage appeared in thymus and peripheral blood.

Sequencing input: thymocytes. The chain carries TRBV20-1 and TRBJ1-1, with TRBD1 matching over 9 bases. This TCR derives from a girl under three years old with a congenital heart defect. In DNA, the CDR3 is TGCAGTGCTAGACTGACAGGGGGAGCTTTCTTT. It is translated as CSARLTGGAFF.